This TCR beta chain was sequenced during a study of blood T cell repertoires in COVID-19. Repertoires were generated with immunoSEQ multiplex PCR, while TCRdb's copy carries only in-frame clones and drops some. The sample consists of about 350,000 clones, approximately 84% of them appearing once. Clinical history as reported by participants underpinned cohort assignment. Donors of Cohort 3 who recovered were those that had two negative PCRs, clearance, or symptom resolution. This clone was counted only a few times. The CDR3 sequence is 16 residues long. The germline CDR1 and CDR2 sequences are SGHTA and FQGNSA. Between the trimmed V and J ends, which lost 4 bases and 1 base, there was a span of 13 bases.

The sequenced sample was PBMCs or T cells enriched from blood (not recorded which). The sequence was obtained from a woman in her thirties who had recovered from COVID-19. J is TRBJ2-2 and V is TRBV7-2; TRBD1 might be the D (6 bases). The chain's CDR3 is CASSSSGTRNTGELFF. CDR3 coding DNA: TGTGCCAGCAGCTCCTCCGGGACAAGGAACACCGGGGAGCTGTTTTTT.